The TCR beta chain under discussion was sequenced for a study of CD8+CD57+ T cells in acquired aplastic anemia. About the study: The study obtained an average of 3.2 ug of DNA from sorted CD4+ and CD8+ cells.

Study-wide findings and caveats: Patients and controls shared 25 to 30 CD8+ CDR3 sequences, highly expressed in patients. Significant differences in CD8+ Simpson's diversity were not observed between patients and controls.

CDR3 and TCR beta VDJ profiling relied on a genomic DNA template. TCRdb used MiXCR to reprocess the reads, holding one entry per CDR3 protein. The sample lists over 150,000 distinct CDR3 sequences, 71% occurring once. Those patients picked for sequencing had displayed CD8+CD57+ cell expansion on flow cytometry. Every patient had severe acquired aplastic anemia. V was clipped by 6 bases and J by 5 bases, with 10 bases between them. In germline, CDR1 is MNHEY, CDR2 SMNVEV (reference sequence). The CDR3 totals 13 residues. On this clonotype: Its antigen is as yet unknown.

The chain couples TRBV27 to TRBJ1-4, with D hard to call. The TCR comes from a human donor with aplastic anemia. Sequencing was carried out using sorted CD4+, CD8+, or CD8+CD57+ T cells (not recorded which) from PBMCs. The CDR3, as DNA: TGTGCCAGCAGGAATATCCTGAATGAAAAACTGTTTTTT. Its protein product is CASRNILNEKLFF.